This TCR beta chain stems from a study of blood T cell repertoires in COVID-19. The overall study: The origin of the acute and convalescent COVID-19 samples was the United States, Italy and Spain.

Germline CDR1 and CDR2: MDHEN and SYDVKM. The junction had 2 bases not matched to a gene; V was cut back by 4 bases and J by 7 bases. The CDR3 runs 12 residues. This clone has just a few counts. Source study methods: Reference gene primer amplification gave nucleated cell count estimates. Data came from immunoSEQ multiplex PCR; TCRdb stores just in-frame clones and leaves some out. V and J calls and clone size follow that table, whereas D and trimming were derived from the DNA. Of over 150,000 clones listed, around 87% are singletons. Seattle patient enrollment occurred during active infection, with longitudinal follow-up thereafter.

V is TRBV28 and J is TRBJ1-2; 8 nucleotides match TRBD1. The sequenced sample consisted of peripheral blood. This TCR derives from a woman of 80 years or more with COVID-19, enrolled during active disease. The CDR3 sequence: CASSSQGAGYTF. The CDR3, as DNA: TGTGCCAGCAGTTCGCAGGGGGCTGGCTACACCTTC.